Here is one TCR beta chain with its context. Antigen unknown. The sample belongs to a study of T cells in localized non-small cell lung cancer. Findings and caveats of the study: Tumor showed lower T cell clonality than uninvolved adjacent lung, where it was highest.

TCRdb's copy holds only in-frame clones and misses some; the assay was immunoSEQ multiplex PCR. The data contain some 34,000 clones, about four fifths of them singletons. Specimen: peripheral blood, collected before any cancer treatment. This clonotype was obtained from a male donor older than 55 with stage III squamous cell lung carcinoma.

In DNA form, the CDR3 reads TGTGCCAGCAGTGAGAAATCGCGCCTAGGGGCGGGCTACACCTTC. Its protein is CASSEKSRLGAGYTF. This chain joins TRBV28 and TRBJ1-2; the D gene is possibly TRBD1 (5 bases). Germline CDR1 and CDR2: MDHEN and SYDVKM. Trimming took 5 bases from V and 8 from J, leaving 21 bases between them. This CDR3 contains 15 residues.